The sequence of this T cell receptor beta chain was determined in a study of post-analysis software for immune sequencing data (dated by TCRdb to between 2015 and 2017). Broadly, across the study: Relapsing-remitting, secondary progressive and progressive-relapsing multiple sclerosis were recorded as disease courses, and subtype annotation was lacking for some patients. A subset of samples was prepared in parallel using single-end sample barcoding, then pooled and co-amplified after Illumina adapter ligation. The patient repertoires were compared against more than 10 previously published healthy control repertoires obtained from donors aged about 6 to 26 years.

To demonstrate the VDJtools post-analysis software, the study profiled TCR beta repertoires from the peripheral blood of about a dozen young patients with multiple sclerosis. The multiple sclerosis patients were children and adolescents ranging in age from 6 to 15 years. This clonotype turned up a few times. Its recognized antigen is unknown. No base-level quality is on record; no much larger clone is a single base apart. The research as a whole found: The multiple sclerosis patient group was slightly younger than the control group. Compared with controls, multiple sclerosis patients had significantly lower normalized Chao1 diversity, a finding suggesting substantial peripheral T-cell clonal expansion. Direct clustering with F measure showed strong co-clustering of samples prepared in the same batch, prompting a batch-effect correction.

Libraries were prepared through PCR. The sample was run on an Illumina HiSeq 2500. To reduce PCR and sequencing biases, unique molecular identifiers were built into the TCR beta cDNA libraries. Per 1 to 10 million input T cells, approximately 500,000 cDNA molecules were obtained, such that each molecule approximated one T cell. The patient libraries were prepared and sequenced using the same protocol as the earlier healthy control dataset. Samples belonging to the same batch were prepared together, multiplexed and sequenced on a shared HiSeq lane. As for the authors' bioinformatics: Raw barcoded reads were processed with MIGEC, and single-read molecular identifier groups were discarded before consensus assembly and CDR3 extraction. VDJtools was used for post-analysis of the clonotype tables, with diversity normalized by down-sampling every dataset to the smallest sample size. In repertoire overlap clustering, CDR3 amino acid sequences, but not nucleotide sequences, were matched to correct batch-related cross-sample contamination. The raw public data were reprocessed by TCRdb itself: fastp quality trimming at Q25, MiXCR clonotype calling, in-frame beta chains only. Records with the same CDR3 protein are collapsed into one entry carrying the most frequent genes and DNA. The V and J calls here are based on TCRdb, not the publication. A total of 750,000 to 950,000 distinct CDR3 sequences appear in this sample, approximately 53% of them only once. The top ten clones comprise roughly 4.4% of the sample.

The sample was blood. The TCR originated in a girl under 18 with multiple sclerosis.

The DNA sequence is given as TGTGCCAGCAGTAACACAGTCTACTATGGCTACACCTTC. Its protein is CASSNTVYYGYTF. The rearranged segments are TRBV6-5 and TRBJ1-2; the D gene remains uncertain. The CDR3 measures 13 amino acids from cysteine to phenylalanine. The DNA shown is the 39-base CDR3, in frame from base 1. V is cut by 5 bases and J by 3 bases, and the space between the germline ends is 10 bases. CDR1 and CDR2, per the germline V gene, are MNHEY and SVGAGI.